This T cell receptor beta chain was profiled in a study of blood T cell repertoires in COVID-19. V gave up 8 bases and J gave up 7 bases; unmatched junction bases: 9. CDR1 and CDR2 (germline): LNHDA, SQIVND (reference sequence). The CDR3 is made up of 13 amino acids. Participant reports of clinical history set cohort assignment. Cohort 3 donors were reported recovered after two negative PCRs, clearance, or symptom resolution. Here immunoSEQ multiplex PCR was the method, and the copy in TCRdb shows in-frame clones only, minus some. This table has fewer than 350,000 clones, around 90% appearing once. This TCR came from a woman aged 40 to 50 who had recovered from COVID-19. This rearrangement joins TRBV19 to TRBJ1-2; 8 nucleotides match TRBD1. Material for sequencing was PBMCs or T cells enriched from blood (not recorded which). CDR3 amino acids: CASGTGGGFGYTF. The CDR3 DNA is TGTGCCAGTGGAACAGGGGGAGGATTTGGCTACACCTTC.